This is a list of T cell receptor beta chains from one sample in a study of neurological immune-mediated disorders. TCRdb reanalysed the 5' RACE reads using MiXCR and keeps one entry per CDR3 protein. Of about 81,000 distinct CDR3 sequences detected, about 4% appear once; the ten largest clones hold 5.7%. Sequenced input: PBMCs. The receptor set was obtained from a woman aged 55-70 years with multiple sclerosis. Each CDR3 is given with its conserved first and last residue. A D gene is named only where the DNA matches it firmly. Size is stated for part of the rows, as once, few or many counts, or as a class when the clone is expanded.

J gene: TRBJ2-5; D gene: -; V gene: TRBV6-6; clone size: -; CDR3 DNA: TGTGCCAGCAGTTCCGGTAATGGCCGGCAGACCCAGTACTTC; CDR3 protein: CASSSGNGRQTQYF
J gene: TRBJ1-2; D gene: -; V gene: TRBV7-2; clone size: -; CDR3 DNA: TGTGCCAGCAGCTTAGGGGGAGCGCATCGTAACTATGGCTACACCTTC; CDR3 protein: CASSLGGAHRNYGYTF
J gene: TRBJ1-5; D gene: -; V gene: TRBV20-1; clone size: many; CDR3 DNA: TGCAGTGCTAGCTTCAATCAGCCCCAGCATTTT; CDR3 protein: CSASFNQPQHF
J gene: TRBJ1-2; D gene: -; V gene: TRBV28; clone size: many; CDR3 DNA: TGTGCCAGCATCGCGGTTGGGGGTATGGGCTATGGCTACACCTTC; CDR3 protein: CASIAVGGMGYGYTF
J gene: TRBJ2-7; D gene: TRBD1; V gene: TRBV5-1; clone size: many; CDR3 DNA: TGCGCCAGCAGCTTGGCACAGGGGGCTTGGTACGAGCAGTACTTC; CDR3 protein: CASSLAQGAWYEQYF
J gene: TRBJ2-1; D gene: TRBD2; V gene: TRBV7-6; clone size: many; CDR3 DNA: TGTGCCAGCAGCTTGCAAGCGGGGCTCACCTACAATGAGCAGTTCTTC; CDR3 protein: CASSLQAGLTYNEQFF
J gene: TRBJ2-2; D gene: TRBD1; V gene: TRBV5-1; clone size: few; CDR3 DNA: TGCGCCAGCAGCTCCCCGACAGGGATGAGCACCGGGGAGCTGTTTTTT; CDR3 protein: CASSSPTGMSTGELFF
J gene: TRBJ2-7; D gene: -; V gene: TRBV14; clone size: many; CDR3 DNA: TGTGCCAGCAGCCTTTCGGGGACCTCCTACGAGCAGTACTTC; CDR3 protein: CASSLSGTSYEQYF
J gene: TRBJ2-7; D gene: -; V gene: TRBV7-8; clone size: many; CDR3 DNA: TGTGCCAGCAGCTTAGTACAGAGCTACGAGCAGTACTTC; CDR3 protein: CASSLVQSYEQYF
J gene: TRBJ1-3; D gene: -; V gene: TRBV6-6; clone size: many; CDR3 DNA: TGTGCCAGCATGGCAGGGCTTCTGGCTGGAAACACCATATATTTT; CDR3 protein: CASMAGLLAGNTIYF
J gene: TRBJ2-5; D gene: -; V gene: TRBV15; clone size: many; CDR3 DNA: TGTGCCACCAGCGGGAAGGGCTGGATTGGAGAGACCCAGTACTTC; CDR3 protein: CATSGKGWIGETQYF
J gene: TRBJ1-6; D gene: -; V gene: TRBV7-2; clone size: many; CDR3 DNA: TGTGCCAGCAGCTTAGGCCCGGGCGGGGGTTCACCCCTCCACTTT; CDR3 protein: CASSLGPGGGSPLHF
J gene: TRBJ2-3; D gene: -; V gene: TRBV6-6; clone size: many; CDR3 DNA: TGTGCCAGCTCAAGGACAGTTAGCACAGATACGCAGTATTTT; CDR3 protein: CASSRTVSTDTQYF
J gene: TRBJ2-1; D gene: -; V gene: TRBV20-1; clone size: many; CDR3 DNA: TGCAGTGCAAGTGGGGGGGCCGGGGGCAATGAGCAGTTCTTC; CDR3 protein: CSASGGAGGNEQFF
J gene: TRBJ2-3; D gene: TRBD1; V gene: TRBV9; clone size: many; CDR3 DNA: TGTGCCAGCAGCGTAGGTCGGACAGGGCGCACAGATACGCAGTATTTT; CDR3 protein: CASSVGRTGRTDTQYF
J gene: TRBJ1-4; D gene: -; V gene: TRBV15; clone size: many; CDR3 DNA: TGTGCCACCAGCAGAGACTGGCAGGGTGGGGAAAAACTGTTTTTT; CDR3 protein: CATSRDWQGGEKLFF
J gene: TRBJ2-5; D gene: -; V gene: TRBV5-5; clone size: many; CDR3 DNA: TGTGCCAGCAGCTTGGCCTGGGGGGAGCTTACGAAGACCCAGTACTTC; CDR3 protein: CASSLAWGELTKTQYF
J gene: TRBJ1-1; D gene: -; V gene: TRBV27; clone size: many; CDR3 DNA: TGTGCCAGCAGCGGGGGACGGTTGAACACTGAAGCTTTCTTT; CDR3 protein: CASSGGRLNTEAFF
J gene: TRBJ2-3; D gene: -; V gene: TRBV6-6; clone size: many; CDR3 DNA: TGTGCCAGCAATAGGGACGCACACAGCACAGATACGCAGTATTTT; CDR3 protein: CASNRDAHSTDTQYF
J gene: TRBJ2-2; D gene: TRBD1; V gene: TRBV7-9; clone size: many; CDR3 DNA: TGTGCCAGCAGCGGCGGGGGACAGGGGGCAGTCACCGGGGAGCTGTTTTTT; CDR3 protein: CASSGGGQGAVTGELFF
J gene: TRBJ2-1; D gene: TRBD2; V gene: TRBV28; clone size: many; CDR3 DNA: TGTGCCAGCAGTTTAGGCGGGGGGGCAAACTTGAACAATGAGCAGTTCTTC; CDR3 protein: CASSLGGGANLNNEQFF
J gene: TRBJ1-1; D gene: TRBD1; V gene: TRBV20-1; clone size: many; CDR3 DNA: TGCAGTGCTAGAGGACAGGGGGTGTGGACTGAAGCTTTCTTT; CDR3 protein: CSARGQGVWTEAFF
J gene: TRBJ1-1; D gene: -; V gene: TRBV5-1; clone size: many; CDR3 DNA: TGCGCCAGCAGCGACCACACTGAAGCTTTCTTT; CDR3 protein: CASSDHTEAFF
J gene: TRBJ1-3; D gene: -; V gene: TRBV12-3/TRBV12-4; clone size: many; CDR3 DNA: TGTGCCAGCAGTTGGAAGGGCCAGGCCTCTGGAAACACCATATATTTT; CDR3 protein: CASSWKGQASGNTIYF
J gene: TRBJ2-6; D gene: -; V gene: TRBV27; clone size: many; CDR3 DNA: TGTGCCAGCAGCGGACGGGGGAGAGGGGCCAACGTCCTGACTTTC; CDR3 protein: CASSGRGRGANVLTF
J gene: TRBJ2-7; D gene: -; V gene: TRBV7-8; clone size: many; CDR3 DNA: TGTGCCAGCAGCTTAGGTCGGGAGTGGAGTTGGGCCTTC; CDR3 protein: CASSLGREWSWAF
J gene: TRBJ2-2; D gene: TRBD2; V gene: TRBV9; clone size: many; CDR3 DNA: TGTGCCAGCAGCGTAGCAGTGCTAGCGGCCTACACCGGGGAGCTGTTTTTT; CDR3 protein: CASSVAVLAAYTGELFF
J gene: TRBJ2-5; D gene: TRBD2; V gene: TRBV3-1; clone size: many; CDR3 DNA: TGTGCCAGCAGCGAAACTAGCGCTCAAGAGACCCAGTACTTC; CDR3 protein: CASSETSAQETQYF
J gene: TRBJ1-1; D gene: -; V gene: TRBV18; clone size: many; CDR3 DNA: TGTGCCAGCTCACCTAGACGGGTGAACACTGAAGCTTTCTTT; CDR3 protein: CASSPRRVNTEAFF
J gene: TRBJ2-7; D gene: -; V gene: TRBV29-1; clone size: many; CDR3 DNA: TGCAGCGTAAAAGGGGATGCCTACGAGCAGTACTTC; CDR3 protein: CSVKGDAYEQYF
J gene: TRBJ1-3; D gene: -; V gene: TRBV25-1; clone size: few; CDR3 DNA: TGTGCCAGCAGTGTTGGGGTCTCTGGAAACACCATATATTTT; CDR3 protein: CASSVGVSGNTIYF
J gene: TRBJ2-4; D gene: -; V gene: TRBV12-3/TRBV12-4; clone size: many; CDR3 DNA: TGTGCCAGCCGCGCAGGGATTAAAAACATTCAGTACTTC; CDR3 protein: CASRAGIKNIQYF
J gene: TRBJ2-1; D gene: TRBD2; V gene: TRBV20-1; clone size: many; CDR3 DNA: TGCAGTGCAACTCGCGGGGGGGCTTTCCACAATGAGCAGTTCTTC; CDR3 protein: CSATRGGAFHNEQFF
J gene: TRBJ2-7; D gene: TRBD1; V gene: TRBV6-6; clone size: many; CDR3 DNA: TGTGCCAGCAGCCCGCGGTGGGGACAGCTAACTTCCTACGAGCAGTACTTC; CDR3 protein: CASSPRWGQLTSYEQYF
J gene: TRBJ1-2; D gene: TRBD1; V gene: TRBV20-1; clone size: many; CDR3 DNA: TGCAGTGCTAGAGTGGGAGACAGGGGTGGCTACACCTTC; CDR3 protein: CSARVGDRGGYTF
J gene: TRBJ1-5; D gene: -; V gene: TRBV28; clone size: many; CDR3 DNA: TGTGCCAGCACCTTATTTGGGGTAGATCAGCCCCAGCATTTT; CDR3 protein: CASTLFGVDQPQHF
J gene: TRBJ1-2; D gene: -; V gene: TRBV15; clone size: many; CDR3 DNA: TGTGCCACCAGCAGAGATCGCCAGGACTACTATGGCTACACCTTC; CDR3 protein: CATSRDRQDYYGYTF
J gene: TRBJ2-7; D gene: -; V gene: TRBV7-2; clone size: many; CDR3 DNA: TGTGCCAGCAGCTTAATCCCCCACGAGCAGTACTTC; CDR3 protein: CASSLIPHEQYF
J gene: TRBJ1-2; D gene: -; V gene: TRBV7-9; clone size: many; CDR3 DNA: TGTGCCAGCAGCCTTGTAGGACAGATTAACTATGGCTACACCTTC; CDR3 protein: CASSLVGQINYGYTF
J gene: TRBJ2-5; D gene: TRBD1; V gene: TRBV7-7; clone size: many; CDR3 DNA: TGTGCCAGCAGCCCTCCGGGACAGGCTCTGAGGACCCAGTACTTC; CDR3 protein: CASSPPGQALRTQYF
J gene: TRBJ1-4; D gene: -; V gene: TRBV15; clone size: many; CDR3 DNA: TGTGCCACCAGCAGAGATCTCTCGGGTGAAAAACTGTTTTTT; CDR3 protein: CATSRDLSGEKLFF
J gene: TRBJ2-3; D gene: TRBD2; V gene: TRBV5-1; clone size: many; CDR3 DNA: TGCGCCAGCAGCGAACTAGCGGGGTTTAGCACAGATACGCAGTATTTT; CDR3 protein: CASSELAGFSTDTQYF
J gene: TRBJ2-6; D gene: TRBD2; V gene: TRBV5-1; clone size: many; CDR3 DNA: TGCGCCAGCAGCTTGGTAGCGGGGGGCTCCGCCGGGGCCAACGTCCTGACTTTC; CDR3 protein: CASSLVAGGSAGANVLTF
J gene: TRBJ2-1; D gene: TRBD2; V gene: TRBV7-7; clone size: once; CDR3 DNA: TGTGCTAGCAGCTTGGCGCGGGGGGACGAGCAGTTCTTC; CDR3 protein: CASSLARGDEQFF
J gene: TRBJ1-4; D gene: -; V gene: TRBV15; clone size: many; CDR3 DNA: TGTGCCACCAGCAGAGAAGGTACAGCGATTGGAAAACTGTTTTTT; CDR3 protein: CATSREGTAIGKLFF
J gene: TRBJ2-7; D gene: TRBD1; V gene: TRBV6-5; clone size: -; CDR3 DNA: TGTGCCAGCGGTACGGGACAGGGGAGATACGAGCAGTACTTC; CDR3 protein: CASGTGQGRYEQYF
J gene: TRBJ2-7; D gene: -; V gene: TRBV14; clone size: many; CDR3 DNA: TGTGCCAGCAGCCAAGATTCCGGGCGGAGAGCCTACGAGCAGTACTTC; CDR3 protein: CASSQDSGRRAYEQYF